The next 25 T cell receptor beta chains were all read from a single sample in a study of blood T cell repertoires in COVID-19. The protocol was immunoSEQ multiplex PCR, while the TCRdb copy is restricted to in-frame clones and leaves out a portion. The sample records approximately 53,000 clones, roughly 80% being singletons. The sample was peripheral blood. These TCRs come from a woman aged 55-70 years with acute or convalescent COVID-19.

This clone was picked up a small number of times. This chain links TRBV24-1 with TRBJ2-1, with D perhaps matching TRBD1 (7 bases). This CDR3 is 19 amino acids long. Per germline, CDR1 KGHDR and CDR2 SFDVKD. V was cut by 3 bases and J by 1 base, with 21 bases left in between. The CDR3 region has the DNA TGTGCCACCAGTGATCCCGGGACAGCCGGCGGAGGGTCCTACAATGAGCAGTTCTTC. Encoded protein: CATSDPGTAGGGSYNEQFF.

CDR3 bases: TGTGCCAGCTCACCACCGGGTAGCGGGGGCCAAGAGACCCAGTACTTC. It codes for CASSPPGSGGQETQYF. The J gene is TRBJ2-5, the V gene TRBV18; 9 nucleotides align to TRBD2. The germline V gene encodes CDR1 KGHSH and CDR2 LQKENI. The ends lost 0 bases at V and 1 base at J; junction bases unmatched: 3. The CDR3 consists of 16 residues. The variable domain in full, completed from reference TRBV18 and TRBJ2-5, reads NAGVMQNPRHLVRRRGQEARLRCSPMKGHSHVYWYRQLPEEGLKFMVYLQKENIIDESGMPKERFSAEFPKEGPSILRIQQVVRGDSAAYFCASSPPGSGGQETQYFGPGTRLLVL.

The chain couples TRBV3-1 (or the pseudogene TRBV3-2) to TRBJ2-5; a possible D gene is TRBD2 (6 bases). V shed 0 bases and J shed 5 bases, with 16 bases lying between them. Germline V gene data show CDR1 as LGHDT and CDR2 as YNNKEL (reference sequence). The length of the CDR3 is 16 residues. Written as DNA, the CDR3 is TGTGCCAGCAGCCAAGATCCTAGCGCAGGGTATGAGACCCAGTACTTC. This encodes CASSQDPSAGYETQYF.

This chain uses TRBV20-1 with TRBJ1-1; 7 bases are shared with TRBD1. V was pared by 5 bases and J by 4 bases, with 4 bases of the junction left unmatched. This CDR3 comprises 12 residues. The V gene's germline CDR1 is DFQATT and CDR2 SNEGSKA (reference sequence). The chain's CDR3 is CSAGDRVTEAFF. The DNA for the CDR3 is TGCAGTGCTGGTGACAGGGTCACTGAAGCTTTCTTT.

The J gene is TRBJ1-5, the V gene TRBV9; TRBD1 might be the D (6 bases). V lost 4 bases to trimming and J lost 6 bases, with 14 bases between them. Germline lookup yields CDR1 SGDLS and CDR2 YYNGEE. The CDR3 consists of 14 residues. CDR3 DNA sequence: TGTGCCAGCAGCCACGACAGGTCCAGTCAGCCCCAGCATTTT. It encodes CASSHDRSSQPQHF.

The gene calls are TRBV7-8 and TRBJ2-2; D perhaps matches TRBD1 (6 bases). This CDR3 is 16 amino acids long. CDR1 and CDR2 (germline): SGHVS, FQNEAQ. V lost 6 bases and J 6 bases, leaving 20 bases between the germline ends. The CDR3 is CASSPLSSTGSGELFF. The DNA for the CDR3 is TGTGCCAGCAGTCCACTGTCGTCAACAGGGTCCGGGGAGCTGTTTTTT. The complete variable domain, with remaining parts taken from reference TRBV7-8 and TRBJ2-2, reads GAGVSQSPRYKVAKRGQDVALRCDPISGHVSLFWYQQALGQGPEFLTYFQNEAQLDKSGLPSDRFFAERPEGSVSTLKIQRTQQEDSAVYLCASSPLSSTGSGELFFGEGSRLTVL.

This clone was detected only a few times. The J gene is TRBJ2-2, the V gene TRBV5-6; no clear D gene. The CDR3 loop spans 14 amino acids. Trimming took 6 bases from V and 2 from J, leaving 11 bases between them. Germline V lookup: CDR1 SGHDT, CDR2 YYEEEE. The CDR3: CASTPQVNTGELFF. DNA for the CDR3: TGTGCCAGCACACCTCAGGTTAACACCGGGGAGCTGTTTTTT. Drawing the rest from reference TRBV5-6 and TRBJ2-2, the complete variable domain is DAGVTQSPTHLIKTRGQQVTLRCSPKSGHDTVSWYQQALGQGPQFIFQYYEEEERQRGNFPDRFSGHQFPNYSSELNVNALLLGDSALYLCASTPQVNTGELFFGEGSRLTVL.

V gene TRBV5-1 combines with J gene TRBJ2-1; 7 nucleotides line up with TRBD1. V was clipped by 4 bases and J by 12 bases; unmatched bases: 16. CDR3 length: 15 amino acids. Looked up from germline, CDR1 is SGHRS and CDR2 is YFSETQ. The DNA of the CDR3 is TGCGCCAGCAGCACGGGACAGATAACCCACTCGGGGCAGTTCTTC. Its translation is CASSTGQITHSGQFF. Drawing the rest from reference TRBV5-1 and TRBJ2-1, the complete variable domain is KAGVTQTPRYLIKTRGQQVTLSCSPISGHRSVSWYQQTPGQGLQFLFEYFSETQRNKGNFPGRFSGRQFSNSRSEMNVSTLELGDSALYLCASSTGQITHSGQFFGPGTRLTVL.

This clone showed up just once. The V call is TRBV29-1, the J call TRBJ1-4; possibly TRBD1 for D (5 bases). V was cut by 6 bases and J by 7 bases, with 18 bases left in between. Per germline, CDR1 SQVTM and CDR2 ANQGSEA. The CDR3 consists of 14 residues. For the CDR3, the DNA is TGCAGCGTCTATCCGGGACTCCCGGGTGAAAAACTGTTTTTT. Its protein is CSVYPGLPGEKLFF.

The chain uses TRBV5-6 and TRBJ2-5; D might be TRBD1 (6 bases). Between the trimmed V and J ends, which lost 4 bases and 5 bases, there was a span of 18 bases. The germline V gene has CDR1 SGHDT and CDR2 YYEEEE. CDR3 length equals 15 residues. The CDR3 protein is CASSRRTAEWETQYF. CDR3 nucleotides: TGTGCCAGCAGCCGGAGGACAGCCGAGTGGGAGACCCAGTACTTC.

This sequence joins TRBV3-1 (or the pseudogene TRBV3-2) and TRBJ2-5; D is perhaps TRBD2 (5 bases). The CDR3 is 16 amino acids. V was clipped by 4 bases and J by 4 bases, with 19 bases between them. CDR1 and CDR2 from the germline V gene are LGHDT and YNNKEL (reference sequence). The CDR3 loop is CASSPGGGGNGETQYF. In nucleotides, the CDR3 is TGTGCCAGCAGCCCCGGTGGCGGAGGAAATGGAGAGACCCAGTACTTC.

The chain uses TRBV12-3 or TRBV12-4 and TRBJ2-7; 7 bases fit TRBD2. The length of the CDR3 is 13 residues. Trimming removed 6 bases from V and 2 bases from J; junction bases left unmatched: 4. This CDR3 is CASSRAGTYEQYF. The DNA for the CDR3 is TGTGCCAGCAGCCGAGCGGGGACCTACGAGCAGTACTTC.

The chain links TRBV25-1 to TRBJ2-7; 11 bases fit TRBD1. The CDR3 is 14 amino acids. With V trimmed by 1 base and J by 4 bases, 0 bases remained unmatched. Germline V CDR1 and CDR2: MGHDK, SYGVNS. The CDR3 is CASSEWDRGYEQYF. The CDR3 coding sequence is TGTGCCAGCAGTGAATGGGACAGGGGGTACGAGCAGTACTTC.

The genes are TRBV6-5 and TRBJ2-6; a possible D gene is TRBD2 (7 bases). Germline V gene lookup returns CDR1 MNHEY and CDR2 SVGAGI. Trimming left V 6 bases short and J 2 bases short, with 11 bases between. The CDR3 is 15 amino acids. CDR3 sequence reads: CASRTGRAGANVLTF. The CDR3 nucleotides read TGTGCCAGCAGAACAGGGAGGGCTGGGGCCAACGTCCTGACTTTC.

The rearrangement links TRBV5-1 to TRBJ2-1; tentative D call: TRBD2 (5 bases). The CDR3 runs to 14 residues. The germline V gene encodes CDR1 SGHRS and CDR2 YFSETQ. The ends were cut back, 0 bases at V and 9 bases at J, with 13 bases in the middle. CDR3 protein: CASSLETRWAEQFF. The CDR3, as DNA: TGCGCCAGCAGCTTGGAAACTAGGTGGGCTGAGCAGTTCTTC.

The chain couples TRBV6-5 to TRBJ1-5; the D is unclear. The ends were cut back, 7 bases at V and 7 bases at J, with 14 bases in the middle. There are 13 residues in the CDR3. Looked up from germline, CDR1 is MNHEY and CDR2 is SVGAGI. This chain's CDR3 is CASTIGVRQPQHF. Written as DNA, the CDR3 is TGTGCCAGCACTATAGGAGTACGCCAGCCCCAGCATTTT.

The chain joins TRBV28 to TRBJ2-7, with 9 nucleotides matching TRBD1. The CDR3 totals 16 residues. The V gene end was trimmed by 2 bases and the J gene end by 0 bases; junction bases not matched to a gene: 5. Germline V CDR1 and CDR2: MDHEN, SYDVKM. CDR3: CASSLATGGSSYEQYF. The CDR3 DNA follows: TGTGCCAGCAGTTTAGCTACAGGGGGCAGCTCCTACGAGCAGTACTTC.

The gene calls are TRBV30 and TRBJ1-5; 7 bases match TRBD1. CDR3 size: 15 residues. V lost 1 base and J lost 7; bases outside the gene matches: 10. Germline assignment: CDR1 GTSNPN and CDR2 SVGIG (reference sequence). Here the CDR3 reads CAWSGGQAGIQPQHF. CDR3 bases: TGTGCCTGGAGTGGAGGACAGGCGGGTATACAGCCCCAGCATTTT.

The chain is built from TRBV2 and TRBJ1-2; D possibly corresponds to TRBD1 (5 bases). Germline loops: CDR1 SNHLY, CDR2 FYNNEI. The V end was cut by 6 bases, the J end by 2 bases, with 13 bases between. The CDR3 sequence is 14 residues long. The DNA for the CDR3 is TGTGCCAGCAGCCCGGAAGCAGGGAACTATGGCTACACCTTC. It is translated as CASSPEAGNYGYTF.

CDR3 protein: CASSEKMRTGGYYGYTF. The CDR3 bases are TGTGCCAGCAGTGAGAAAATGCGGACAGGGGGTTACTATGGCTACACCTTC. V is TRBV6-1 and J is TRBJ1-2; 10 positions agree with TRBD1. CDR1 and CDR2 from the germline V gene are MNHNS and SASEGT. V lost 3 bases to trimming and J lost 3 bases; unmatched junction nucleotides: 10. The CDR3 consists of 17 residues.

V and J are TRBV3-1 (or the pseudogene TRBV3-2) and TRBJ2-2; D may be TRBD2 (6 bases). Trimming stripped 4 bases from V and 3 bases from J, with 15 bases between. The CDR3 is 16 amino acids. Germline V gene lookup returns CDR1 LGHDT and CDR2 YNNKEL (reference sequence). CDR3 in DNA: TGTGCCAGCAGCCCTCAAGGAGGGCCGTACACCGGGGAGCTGTTTTTT. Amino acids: CASSPQGGPYTGELFF.

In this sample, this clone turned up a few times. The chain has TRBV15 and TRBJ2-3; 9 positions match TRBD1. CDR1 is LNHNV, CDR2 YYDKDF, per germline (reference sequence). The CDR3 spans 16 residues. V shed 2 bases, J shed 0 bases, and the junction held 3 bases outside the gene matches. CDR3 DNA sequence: TGTGCCACCAGCAGATTGACAGGGGGTAGCACAGATACGCAGTATTTT. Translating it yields CATSRLTGGSTDTQYF.

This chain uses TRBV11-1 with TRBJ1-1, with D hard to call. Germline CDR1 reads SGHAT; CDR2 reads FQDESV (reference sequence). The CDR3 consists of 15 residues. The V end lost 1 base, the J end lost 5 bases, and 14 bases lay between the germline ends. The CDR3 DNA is TGTGCCAGCAGCTTAGACTTGGGCTATACGACTGAAGCTTTCTTT. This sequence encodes CASSLDLGYTTEAFF.

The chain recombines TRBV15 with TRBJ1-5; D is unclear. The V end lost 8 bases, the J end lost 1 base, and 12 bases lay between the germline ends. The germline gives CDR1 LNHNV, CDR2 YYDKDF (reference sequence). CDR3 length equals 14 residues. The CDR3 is CATAAGLSNQPQHF. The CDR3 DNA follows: TGTGCCACCGCGGCGGGGTTGAGCAATCAGCCCCAGCATTTT.

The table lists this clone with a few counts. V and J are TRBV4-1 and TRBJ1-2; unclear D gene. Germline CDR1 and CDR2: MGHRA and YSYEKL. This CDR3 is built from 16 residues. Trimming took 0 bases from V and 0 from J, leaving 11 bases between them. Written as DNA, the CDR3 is TGCGCCAGCAGCCAAGATCGGTCGGAGGCTAACTATGGCTACACCTTC. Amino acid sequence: CASSQDRSEANYGYTF.